A single sample gave rise to the 24 T cell receptor beta chains below, sequenced in a study of PD-L1 blockade in urothelial cancer. Time point meaning: peripheral blood 6 weeks after treatment start. Assay: immunoSEQ multiplex PCR; the TCRdb copy retains only in-frame clones and omits some. The sample lists about 110,000 clones; approximately 90% were seen once. The starting material was PBMCs, obtained around atezolizumab (anti-PD-L1) treatment. These receptors were obtained from a man aged 55 to 70 with urothelial cancer.

This clone appeared a single time. CDR3 sequence reads: CASSQGLVNEQFF. CDR3 DNA sequence: TGTGCCAGCTCACAGGGGTTAGTTAATGAGCAGTTCTTC. The rearrangement joins TRBV18 to TRBJ2-1, with D perhaps TRBD1 (5 bases). CDR1 is KGHSH, CDR2 LQKENI, per germline. The CDR3 spans 13 residues. V was shortened by 4 bases and J by 7 bases, with 11 bases between the two germline ends.

The chain recombines TRBV6-5 with TRBJ2-7, with TRBD2 matching over 8 bases. Germline assignment: CDR1 MNHEY and CDR2 SVGAGI. Trimming took 8 bases from V and 3 from J; bases not matched to a gene: 12. This CDR3 has 15 residues. CDR3 in DNA: TGTGCCAGCGTAGCGGGGAGATTAGAGGGCTACGAGCAGTACTTC. This encodes CASVAGRLEGYEQYF.

V is TRBV2 and J is TRBJ2-3, with D possibly matching TRBD2 (6 bases). The CDR3 loop spans 15 amino acids. The V gene lost 6 bases and the J gene lost 2 bases, with 15 bases spanning the gap. Germline V CDR1 and CDR2: SNHLY, FYNNEI. The CDR3 region has the DNA TGTGCCAGCAGCACCCCCACGGGACTCACAGATACGCAGTATTTT. Protein: CASSTPTGLTDTQYF.

The gene calls are TRBV21-1 and TRBJ1-5; TRBD1, the table's D call, lacks a check against the DNA. TRBV21-1 counts as a pseudogene. This CDR3 is 17 amino acids long. CDR3 sequence (DNA): TGTGCCAGCAGCAAAGCTGACAGGGGATATAGCAATCAGCCCCAGCATTTT. Its translation: CASSKADRGYSNQPQHF.

This sequence joins TRBV7-3 and TRBJ2-1, with TRBD2 identical over 8 bases. V was pared by 7 bases and J by 0 bases, with 8 bases of the junction left unmatched. This CDR3 comprises 16 residues. Germline V gene sequence: CDR1 SGHTA, CDR2 FQGTGA. The CDR3 DNA follows: TGTGCCAGCACCTCGCGGGGGGCTAGCTCCTACAATGAGCAGTTCTTC. Protein: CASTSRGASSYNEQFF.

The chain uses TRBV7-9 and TRBJ2-3; TRBD2 might be the D (5 bases). The germline V and J ends were trimmed by 1 base and 3 bases, with 8 bases remaining between them. Germline V gives CDR1 SEHNR, CDR2 FQNEAQ (reference sequence). The CDR3 length is 14 residues. In DNA, the CDR3 is TGTGCCAGCAGCTTAGAGGGAGAGACAGATACGCAGTATTTT. It codes for CASSLEGETDTQYF.

The rearrangement joins TRBV28 to TRBJ1-2; perhaps TRBD1 as D (5 bases). The length of the CDR3 is 14 residues. In germline, CDR1 is MDHEN, CDR2 SYDVKM. V was trimmed by 7 bases and J by 0 bases, leaving 12 bases between them. The CDR3 region has the DNA TGTGCCAGCACTATTGCAGGGACTAACTATGGCTACACCTTC. It codes for CASTIAGTNYGYTF.

The chain is built from TRBV28 and TRBJ1-2, with TRBD1 identical over 12 bases. CDR1 is MDHEN and CDR2 is SYDVKM in the germline V gene. There are 15 residues in the CDR3. The J segment lost 3 bases and the V segment lost 5 bases, leaving 4 bases of the junction unmatched. The CDR3 DNA reads TGTGCCAGCAGTCCCGGGACAGGGGGCGACTATGGCTACACCTTC. This gives the protein CASSPGTGGDYGYTF.

Comments on this clone: An end of the junction differs from the germline gene, which may be a read error. V is TRBV20-1 and J is TRBJ1-2; 7 positions agree with TRBD1. The CDR3 totals 10 residues. Germline loops: CDR1 DFQATT, CDR2 SNEGSKA (reference sequence). CDR3 sequence (DNA): TGCAGTGCAAGAGGGGGCGGCTACACCTTC. Its protein product is CSARGGGYTF.

The chain combines TRBV21-1 with TRBJ2-7; TRBD2 was called by the table and not checked on the DNA. TRBV21-1 is labeled a pseudogene. This CDR3 is 15 amino acids long. Here the CDR3 reads CASSKDALNSYEQYF. The DNA for the CDR3 is TGTGCCAGCAGCAAAGATGCGCTTAACTCCTACGAGCAGTACTTC.

This clone was found once. This chain uses TRBV19 with TRBJ2-7; the match to TRBD1 covers 8 bases. The ends lost 4 bases at V and 3 bases at J; junction bases unmatched: 5. CDR3 length: 14 amino acids. The V gene's germline CDR1 is LNHDA and CDR2 SQIVND (reference sequence). CDR3 nucleotide sequence: TGTGCCAGTAGTAAGACAGGGGTACTCTACGAGCAGTACTTC. This sequence encodes CASSKTGVLYEQYF.

This chain connects TRBV6-4 to TRBJ1-1; D unclear. Trimming shortened V by 8 bases and J by 1 base, and 8 bases separated the two germline ends. This CDR3 contains 12 residues. Germline values: CDR1 MRHNA, CDR2 SNTAGT. The CDR3 reads CASVGENTEAFF. CDR3 bases: TGTGCCAGCGTCGGGGAGAACACTGAAGCTTTCTTT.

CDR3 amino acids: CASRLGAGSTDTQYF. The CDR3 DNA sequence: TGCGCCAGCAGACTGGGCGCGGGGTCCACAGATACGCAGTATTTT. The chain is built from TRBV4-3 and TRBJ2-3; possible D gene TRBD2, 6 bases. Looked up from germline, CDR1 is LGHNA and CDR2 is YSLEER. The CDR3 extends over 15 amino acids. Trimming pared 6 bases from V and 2 bases from J, leaving 15 bases between.

This chain links TRBV11-1 with TRBJ2-1; 7 bases align to TRBD2. The V segment lost 5 bases and the J segment 4 bases; nucleotides outside the gene matches: 2. CDR1 is SGHAT, CDR2 FQDESV, per germline (reference sequence). The CDR3 runs to 13 residues. In DNA form, the CDR3 reads TGTGCCAGCAGCGCGCGGGGGTACAATGAGCAGTTCTTC. Its protein is CASSARGYNEQFF.

This chain connects TRBV19 to TRBJ1-2; TRBD1 is a possible D gene (6 bases). The ends were cut back, 3 bases at V and 0 bases at J, with 8 bases in the middle. Germline-derived CDR1 and CDR2 are LNHDA and SQIVND (reference sequence). The CDR3 runs to 14 residues. The CDR3 sequence: CASSIYRANYGYTF. The CDR3 DNA reads as TGTGCCAGTAGTATCTACAGGGCTAACTATGGCTACACCTTC. Full variable domain (rest looked up from reference TRBV19 and TRBJ1-2): DGGITQSPKYLFRKEGQNVTLSCEQNLNHDAMYWYRQDPGQGLRLIYYSQIVNDFQKGDIAEGYSVSREKKESFPLTVTSAQKNPTAFYLCASSIYRANYGYTFGSGTRLTVV.

This clone was detected a few times. The chain is built from TRBV6-1 and TRBJ1-5; D is ambiguous. CDR1 is MNHNS and CDR2 is SASEGT in the germline V gene. CDR3 length: 11 amino acids. V lost 0 bases and J lost 11, with 5 bases in between. The CDR3 here is CASSEARSQHF. The CDR3 DNA is TGTGCCAGCAGTGAAGCGCGGTCCCAGCATTTT.

The DNA for the CDR3 is TGTGCCAGCAGTCTGGACAGGGGTTACGATGAGCAGTTCTTC. Its translation is CASSLDRGYDEQFF. V is TRBV2 and J is TRBJ2-1, with 9 bases that match TRBD1. This CDR3 comprises 14 residues. From germline, CDR1 is SNHLY and CDR2 FYNNEI. V was pared by 5 bases and J by 8 bases, with 7 bases of the junction left unmatched. Supplemented by reference TRBV2 and TRBJ2-1, the full variable domain reads EPEVTQTPSHQVTQMGQEVILRCVPISNHLYFYWYRQILGQKVEFLVSFYNNEISEKSEIFDDQFSVERPDGSNFTLKIRSTKLEDSAMYFCASSLDRGYDEQFFGPGTRLTVL.

This chain uses TRBV5-1 with TRBJ2-7; D ambiguous. The CDR3 runs 15 residues. The V end was cut by 1 base, the J end by 0 bases, with 11 bases between. Germline CDR1 SGHRS, CDR2 YFSETQ. This chain's CDR3 is CASSLSPVDSYEQYF. In DNA form, the CDR3 reads TGCGCCAGCAGCTTGTCGCCAGTTGACTCCTACGAGCAGTACTTC.

This rearrangement joins TRBV27 to TRBJ2-3; the D gene is possibly TRBD2 (6 bases). Germline CDR1 MNHEY, CDR2 SMNVEV (reference sequence). V gave up 6 bases and J gave up 1 base, with 11 bases separating them. The CDR3 loop spans 14 amino acids. The CDR3 DNA sequence: TGTGCCAGCAGGGAGGGGTTCGGCACAGATACGCAGTATTTT. Residues: CASREGFGTDTQYF.

This chain joins TRBV9 and TRBJ2-1; 9 positions agree with TRBD2. Germline loops: CDR1 SGDLS, CDR2 YYNGEE. The CDR3 length is 14 residues. V trimming: 2 bases; J trimming: 5 bases; junction bases outside the gene matches: 2. Here the CDR3 DNA reads TGTGCCAGCAGCGTCTCTAGCGGGGACAATGAGCAGTTCTTC. It codes for CASSVSSGDNEQFF. The full variable domain, its missing parts supplied by reference TRBV9 and TRBJ2-1, is DSGVTQTPKHLITATGQRVTLRCSPRSGDLSVYWYQQSLDQGLQFLIQYYNGEERAKGNILERFSAQQFPDLHSELNLSSLELGDSALYFCASSVSSGDNEQFFGPGTRLTVL.

This chain connects TRBV7-2 to TRBJ2-7, with 7 positions matching TRBD2. Per germline, CDR1 SGHTA and CDR2 FQGNSA. J gave up 3 bases and V 0 bases, and 2 bases lay outside the gene matches. There are 14 residues in the CDR3. The CDR3 nucleotides read TGTGCCAGCAGCTTAGCGGGGGGGGGCTACGAGCAGTACTTC. Protein sequence: CASSLAGGGYEQYF.

The chain links TRBV7-2 to TRBJ2-3, with D possibly TRBD1 on 7 matching bases. The CDR3 covers 14 residues. In germline, CDR1 is SGHTA, CDR2 FQGNSA. Trimming shortened V by 6 bases and J by 5 bases, and 15 bases separated the two germline ends. The CDR3 region is CASSSSQGGDTQYF. The DNA of the CDR3 is TGTGCCAGCAGTTCTTCCCAGGGGGGAGATACGCAGTATTTT.

A word on this clone: One junction end does not reproduce the germline sequence, and a read error may be involved. V usage is TRBV7-7 and J usage is TRBJ2-5; 8 nucleotides line up with TRBD2. This CDR3 is built from 16 residues. Per germline, CDR1 SSHAT and CDR2 FNYEAQ (reference sequence). The CDR3 DNA reads TGTGCTAGCAGCTTGGTGGGCGGGAGGACCGGTGAGACCCAGTACTTC. Protein sequence: CASSLVGGRTGETQYF.

The chain uses TRBV5-4 and TRBJ1-1; 12 bases agree with TRBD1. CDR3 length equals 16 residues. Germline V gene sequence: CDR1 SGHNT, CDR2 YYREEE (reference sequence). J gave up 5 bases and V 4 bases, and 9 bases lay outside the gene matches. In DNA, the CDR3 is TGTGCCAGCAGCGCCGGGACAGGGGGCGCAGGTACTGAAGCTTTCTTT. Protein: CASSAGTGGAGTEAFF.